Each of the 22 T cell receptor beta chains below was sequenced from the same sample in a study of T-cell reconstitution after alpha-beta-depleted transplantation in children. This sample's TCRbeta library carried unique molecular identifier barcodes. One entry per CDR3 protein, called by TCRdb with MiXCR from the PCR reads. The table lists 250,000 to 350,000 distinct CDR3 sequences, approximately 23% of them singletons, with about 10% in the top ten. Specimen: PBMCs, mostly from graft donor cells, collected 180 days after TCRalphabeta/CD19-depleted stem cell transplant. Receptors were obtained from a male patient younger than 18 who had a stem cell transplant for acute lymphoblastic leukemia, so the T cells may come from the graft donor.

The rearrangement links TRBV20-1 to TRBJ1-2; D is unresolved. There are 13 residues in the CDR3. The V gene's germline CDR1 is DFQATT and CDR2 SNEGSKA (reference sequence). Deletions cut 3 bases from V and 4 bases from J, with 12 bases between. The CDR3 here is CSASDTESYGYTF. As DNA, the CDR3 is TGCAGTGCTAGCGATACAGAGAGCTATGGCTACACCTTC.

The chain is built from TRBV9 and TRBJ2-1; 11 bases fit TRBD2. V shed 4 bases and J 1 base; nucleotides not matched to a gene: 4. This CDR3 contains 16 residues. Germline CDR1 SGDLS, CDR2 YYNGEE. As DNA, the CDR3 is TGTGCCAGCAGCAAACGACTAGCGGGATCCTACAATGAGCAGTTCTTC. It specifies CASSKRLAGSYNEQFF.

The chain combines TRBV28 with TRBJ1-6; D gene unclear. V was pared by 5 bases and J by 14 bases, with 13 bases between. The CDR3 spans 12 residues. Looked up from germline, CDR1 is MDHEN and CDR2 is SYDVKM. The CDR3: CASSLTKASLHF. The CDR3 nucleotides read TGTGCCAGCAGTCTAACCAAGGCGTCCCTCCACTTT.

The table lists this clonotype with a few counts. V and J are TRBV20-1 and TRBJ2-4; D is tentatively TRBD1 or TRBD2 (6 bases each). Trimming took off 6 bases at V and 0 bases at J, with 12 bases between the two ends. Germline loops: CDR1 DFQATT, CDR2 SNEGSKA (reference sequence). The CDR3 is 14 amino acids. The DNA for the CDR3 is TGCAGTGCCGCTCGGGGGCTAGCCAAAAACATTCAGTACTTC. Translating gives CSAARGLAKNIQYF.

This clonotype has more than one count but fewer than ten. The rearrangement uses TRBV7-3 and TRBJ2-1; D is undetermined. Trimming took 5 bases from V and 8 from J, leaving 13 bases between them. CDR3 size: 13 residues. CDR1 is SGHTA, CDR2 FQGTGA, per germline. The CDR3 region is CASSPGFPYEQFF. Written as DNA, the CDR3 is TGTGCCAGCAGCCCGGGCTTTCCGTATGAGCAGTTCTTC.

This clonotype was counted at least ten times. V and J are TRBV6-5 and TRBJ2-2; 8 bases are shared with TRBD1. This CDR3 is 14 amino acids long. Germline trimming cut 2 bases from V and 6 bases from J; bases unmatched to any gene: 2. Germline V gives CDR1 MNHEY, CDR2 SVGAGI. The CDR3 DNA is TGTGCCAGCAGTTACGGACAGGGTGCCGGGGAGCTGTTTTTT. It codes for CASSYGQGAGELFF.

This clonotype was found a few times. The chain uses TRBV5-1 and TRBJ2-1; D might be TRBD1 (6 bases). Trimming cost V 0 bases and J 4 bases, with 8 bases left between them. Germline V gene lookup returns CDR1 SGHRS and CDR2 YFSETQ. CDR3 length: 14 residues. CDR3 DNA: TGCGCCAGCAGCTTGGGGACAGAATACAATGAGCAGTTCTTC. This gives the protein CASSLGTEYNEQFF.

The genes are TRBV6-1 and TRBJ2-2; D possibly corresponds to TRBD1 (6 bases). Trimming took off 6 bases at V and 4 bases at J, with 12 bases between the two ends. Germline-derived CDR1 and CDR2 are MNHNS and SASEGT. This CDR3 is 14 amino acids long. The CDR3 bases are TGTGCCAGCAGGGTAGGGACAATCACCGGGGAGCTGTTTTTT. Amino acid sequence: CASRVGTITGELFF.

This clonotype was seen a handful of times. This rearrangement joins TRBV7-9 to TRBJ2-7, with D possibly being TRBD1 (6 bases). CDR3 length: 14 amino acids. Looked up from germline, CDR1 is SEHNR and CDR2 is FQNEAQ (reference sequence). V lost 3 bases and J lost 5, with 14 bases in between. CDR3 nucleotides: TGTGCCAGCAGCTTTAACAGGGCTCCGGACGAGCAGTACTTC. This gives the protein CASSFNRAPDEQYF.

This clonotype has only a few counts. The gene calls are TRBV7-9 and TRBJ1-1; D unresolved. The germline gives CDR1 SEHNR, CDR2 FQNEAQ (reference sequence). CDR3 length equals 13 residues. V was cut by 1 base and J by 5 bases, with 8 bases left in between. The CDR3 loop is CASSLEWGTEAFF. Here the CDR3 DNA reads TGTGCCAGCAGCTTAGAATGGGGAACTGAAGCTTTCTTT.

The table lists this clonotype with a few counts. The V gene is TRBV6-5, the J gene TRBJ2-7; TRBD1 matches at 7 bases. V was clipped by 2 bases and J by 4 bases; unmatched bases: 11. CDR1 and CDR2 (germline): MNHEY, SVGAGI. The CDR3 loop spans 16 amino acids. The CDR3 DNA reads TGTGCCAGCAGTTACGGTGGGGACAGCATTTTTTACGAGCAGTACTTC. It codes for CASSYGGDSIFYEQYF.

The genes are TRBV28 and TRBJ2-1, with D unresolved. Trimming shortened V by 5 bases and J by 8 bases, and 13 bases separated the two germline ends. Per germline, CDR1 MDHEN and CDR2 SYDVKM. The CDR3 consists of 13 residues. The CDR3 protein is CASSPHLRYEQFF. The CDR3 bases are TGTGCCAGCAGTCCTCACCTTAGGTATGAGCAGTTCTTC.

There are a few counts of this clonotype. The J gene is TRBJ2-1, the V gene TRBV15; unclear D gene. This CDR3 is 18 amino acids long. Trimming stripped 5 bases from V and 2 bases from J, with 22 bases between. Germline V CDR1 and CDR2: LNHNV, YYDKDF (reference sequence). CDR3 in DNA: TGTGCCACCAGCGCAGACCTCCTAGGCCCCTCCCCCTACAATGAGCAGTTCTTC. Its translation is CATSADLLGPSPYNEQFF.

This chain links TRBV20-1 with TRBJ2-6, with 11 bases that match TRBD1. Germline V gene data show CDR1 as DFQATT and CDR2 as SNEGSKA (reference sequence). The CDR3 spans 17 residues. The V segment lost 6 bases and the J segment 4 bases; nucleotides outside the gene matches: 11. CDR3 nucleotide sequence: TGCAGTGCCGATGTGGACAGGGGGCCTTTCGGGGCCAACGTCCTGACTTTC. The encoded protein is CSADVDRGPFGANVLTF.

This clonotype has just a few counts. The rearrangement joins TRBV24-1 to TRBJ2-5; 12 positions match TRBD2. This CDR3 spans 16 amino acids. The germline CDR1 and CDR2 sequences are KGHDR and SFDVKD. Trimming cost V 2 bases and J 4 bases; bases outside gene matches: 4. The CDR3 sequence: CATSDSTSGRPETQYF. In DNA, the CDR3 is TGTGCCACCAGTGATTCGACTAGCGGGAGACCAGAGACCCAGTACTTC.

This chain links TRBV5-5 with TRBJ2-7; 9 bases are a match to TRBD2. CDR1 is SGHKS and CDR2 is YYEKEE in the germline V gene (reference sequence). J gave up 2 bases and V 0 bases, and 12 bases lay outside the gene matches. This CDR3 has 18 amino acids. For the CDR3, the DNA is TGTGCCAGCAGCTTGGTGCTTGGCGGGAGGGCCTTCGCCTACGAGCAGTACTTC. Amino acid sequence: CASSLVLGGRAFAYEQYF.

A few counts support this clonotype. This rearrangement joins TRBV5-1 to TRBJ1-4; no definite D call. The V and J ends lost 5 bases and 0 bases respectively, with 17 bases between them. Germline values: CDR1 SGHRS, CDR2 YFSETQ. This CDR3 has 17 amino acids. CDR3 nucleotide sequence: TGCGCCAGCAGTCGAAGACGCGGAGGGACAACTAATGAAAAACTGTTTTTT. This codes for CASSRRRGGTTNEKLFF.

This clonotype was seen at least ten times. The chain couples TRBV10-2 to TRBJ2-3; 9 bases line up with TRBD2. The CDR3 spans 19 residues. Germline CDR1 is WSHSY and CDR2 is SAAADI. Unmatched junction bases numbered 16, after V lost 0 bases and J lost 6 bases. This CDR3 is CASSESPGLALTTPDTQYF. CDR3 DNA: TGCGCCAGCAGTGAGTCGCCGGGACTAGCTCTAACCACACCGGATACGCAGTATTTT.

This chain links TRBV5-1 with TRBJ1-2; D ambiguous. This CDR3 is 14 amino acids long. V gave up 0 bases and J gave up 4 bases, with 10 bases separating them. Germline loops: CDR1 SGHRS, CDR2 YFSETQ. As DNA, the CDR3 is TGCGCCAGCAGCTTGGATACAGTACTCTATGGCTACACCTTC. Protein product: CASSLDTVLYGYTF.

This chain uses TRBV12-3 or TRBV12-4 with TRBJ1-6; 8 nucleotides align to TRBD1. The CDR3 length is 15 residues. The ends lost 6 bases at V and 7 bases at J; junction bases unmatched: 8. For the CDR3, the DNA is TGTGCCAGCAGCTTACGGACAGGGACGAATTCACCCCTCCACTTT. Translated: CASSLRTGTNSPLHF.

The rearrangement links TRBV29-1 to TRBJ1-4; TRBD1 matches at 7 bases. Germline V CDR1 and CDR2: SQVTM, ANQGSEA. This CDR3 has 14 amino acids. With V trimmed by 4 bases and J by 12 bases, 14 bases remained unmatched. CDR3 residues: CSVAYRGLFEELFF. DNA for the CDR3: TGCAGCGTTGCATACAGGGGCCTCTTTGAGGAACTGTTTTTT.

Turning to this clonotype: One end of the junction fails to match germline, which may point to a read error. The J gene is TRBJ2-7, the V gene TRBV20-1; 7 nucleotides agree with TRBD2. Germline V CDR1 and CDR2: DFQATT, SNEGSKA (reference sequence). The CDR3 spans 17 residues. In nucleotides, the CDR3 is TGCTGTGCTAGGGGTGGAGGTCGGGGGGTTGGTTCCTACGAGCAGTACTTC. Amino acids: CCARGGGRGVGSYEQYF.